The 4 T cell receptor beta chains presented below share a single source sample, sequenced in a study of cytomegalovirus exposure and HLA in healthy donors (dated by TCRdb to 2017 to 2019). Library preparation was by the immunoSEQ multiplex PCR assay. For the multiplex PCR, a mixture combining 60 forward primers for TCR Vbeta segments and 13 reverse primers for TCR Jbeta segments was used. The clones in this table, taken by TCRdb from immuneACCESS, are in-frame only. Not every clone is retained; where verified, under half of the shortfall comes from an unresolved V gene, and the cause of the rest is unknown. The sample data list over 70,000 clones, and approximately 67% of these were observed just once. The top ten constitute around 7.6% of the sample. Sequencing was done on a sample of PBMCs. Receptors were obtained from a man in his forties in good health and CMV-seropositive.

The gene calls are TRBV11-2 and TRBJ1-2, with 8 bases matching TRBD1. Germline CDR1 is SGHAT and CDR2 is FQNNGV. The CDR3 runs 18 residues. The ends lost 6 bases at V and 3 bases at J; junction bases unmatched: 18. CDR3: CASSSGLGRGLGDYGYTF. The CDR3 DNA follows: TGTGCCAGCAGTTCGGGGTTGGGCAGGGGGCTTGGTGACTATGGCTACACCTTC.

This clone was seen only a few times. The chain joins TRBV6-6 to TRBJ1-1; D is perhaps TRBD1 (5 bases). The germline gives CDR1 MNHNY, CDR2 SVGAGI (reference sequence). CDR3 length equals 12 residues. The ends were cut back, 6 bases at V and 1 base at J, with 6 bases in the middle. The CDR3 here is CASRGGNTEAFF. DNA of the CDR3: TGTGCCAGCAGGGGGGGGAACACTGAAGCTTTCTTT.

The V and J genes are TRBV30 and TRBJ2-1, with 7 bases matching TRBD1. V lost 4 bases, J lost 1 base, and 7 bases stayed unmatched. CDR1 is GTSNPN, CDR2 SVGIG, per germline (reference sequence). The length of the CDR3 is 15 residues. The CDR3 DNA sequence: TGTGCCTGGAACGACGGGACAGCATCCTACAATGAGCAGTTCTTC. This sequence encodes CAWNDGTASYNEQFF. Full variable domain (missing parts from reference TRBV30 and TRBJ2-1): SQTIHQWPATLVQPVGSPLSLECTVEGTSNPNLYWYRQAAGRGLQLLFYSVGIGQISSEVPQNLSASRPQDRQFILSSKKLLLSDSGFYLCAWNDGTASYNEQFFGPGTRLTVL.

This clone turned up a few times. V is TRBV2 and J is TRBJ2-7; D is unresolved. Germline CDR1 is SNHLY and CDR2 is FYNNEI. V was trimmed by 2 bases and J by 2 bases, leaving 7 bases between them. This CDR3 has 13 residues. In DNA form, the CDR3 reads TGTGCCAGCAGTGAAAGCTTGCCCTACGAGCAGTACTTC. It translates to CASSESLPYEQYF.